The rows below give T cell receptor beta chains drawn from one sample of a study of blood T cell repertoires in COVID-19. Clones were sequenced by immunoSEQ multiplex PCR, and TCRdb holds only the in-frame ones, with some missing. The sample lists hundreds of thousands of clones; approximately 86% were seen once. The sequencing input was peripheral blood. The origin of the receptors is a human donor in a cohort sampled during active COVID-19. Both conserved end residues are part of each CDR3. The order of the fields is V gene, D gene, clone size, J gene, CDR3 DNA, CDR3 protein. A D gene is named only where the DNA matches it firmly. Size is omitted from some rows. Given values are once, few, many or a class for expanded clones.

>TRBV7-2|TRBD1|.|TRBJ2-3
TGTGCCAGCAGCTTTCGGGACAGGGTGAGAGATACGCAGTATTTT
CASSFRDRVRDTQYF
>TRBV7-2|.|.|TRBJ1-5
TGTGCCAGCAATTCTTGGGCAGACAATCAGCCCCAGCATTTT
CASNSWADNQPQHF
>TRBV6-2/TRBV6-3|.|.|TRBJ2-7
TGTGCCAGCAGTTACCCTACAATCACTAGTACGACCTACGAGCAGTACTTC
CASSYPTITSTTYEQYF
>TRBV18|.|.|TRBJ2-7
TGTGCCAGCTCACCCACAGGACACGAGCAGTACTTC
CASSPTGHEQYF
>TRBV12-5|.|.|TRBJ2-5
TGTGCTAGTGGGCAGCTAGAAGAGACCCAGTACTTC
CASGQLEETQYF
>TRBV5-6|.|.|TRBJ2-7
TGTGCCAGCAGCTCGGGAGCCGTTAACTACGAGCAGTACTTC
CASSSGAVNYEQYF
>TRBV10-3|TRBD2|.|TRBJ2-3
TGTGCCATCAGACCCGCTAGCGGGGGGGCTCAGATAGATACGCAGTATTTT
CAIRPASGGAQIDTQYF
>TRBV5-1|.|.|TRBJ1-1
TGCGCCAGCAGCTTGCCAGGGGAGGGGACTGAAGCTTTCTTT
CASSLPGEGTEAFF
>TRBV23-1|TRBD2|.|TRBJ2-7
TGCGCCAGACGCCCACTAGCGTACTACGAGCAGTACTTC
CARRPLAYYEQYF
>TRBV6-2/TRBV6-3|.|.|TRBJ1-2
TGTGCCAGCAGTTACGAGGTCAGTAGAGGCTACACCTTC
CASSYEVSRGYTF
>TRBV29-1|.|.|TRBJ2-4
TGCAGCGTTGAGAGGGACTCAACTCGAGGGCTAGCCAAAAACATTCAGTACTTC
CSVERDSTRGLAKNIQYF
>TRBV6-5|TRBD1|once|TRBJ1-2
TGTGCCAGCAGGGACAGGATCGCTAACTATGGCTACACCTTC
CASRDRIANYGYTF
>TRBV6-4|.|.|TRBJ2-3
TGTGCCAGCAGTGTCTCAAGCGGCTACACAGATACGCAGTATTTT
CASSVSSGYTDTQYF
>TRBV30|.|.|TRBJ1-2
TGTGCCTGGAACAGGGCTAACTATGGCTACACCTTC
CAWNRANYGYTF
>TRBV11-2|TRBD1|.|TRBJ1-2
TGTGCCAGCAGCTTAGACTTCGGGACAGCTAACTATGGCTACACCTTC
CASSLDFGTANYGYTF
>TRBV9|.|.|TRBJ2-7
TGTGCCAGCAGCCCGGACTGGAACGAGCAGTACTTC
CASSPDWNEQYF
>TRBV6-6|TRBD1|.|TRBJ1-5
TGTGCCAGCAGTCCAGGGGGCACTCAAATCAGCAATCAGCCCCAGCATTTT
CASSPGGTQISNQPQHF
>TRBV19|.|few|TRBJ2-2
TGTGCCAGTAGTGAAGGGGGGGCGCCCGGGGAGCTGTTTTTT
CASSEGGAPGELFF
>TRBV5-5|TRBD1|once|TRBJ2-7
TGTGCCAGCAGCTTCCGGGACAGCTACGAGCAGTACTTC
CASSFRDSYEQYF
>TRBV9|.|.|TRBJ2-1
TGTGCCAGCAGCGTAGGTACTACCCCTAACAATGAGCAGTTCTTC
CASSVGTTPNNEQFF